This entry lists 30 T cell receptor beta chains sequenced from one sample in a study of patients and donors after allogeneic stem cell transplantation. TCRdb passed the RT-PCR reads through MiXCR, listing each CDR3 protein once. The repertoire consists of about 960,000 distinct CDR3 sequences, with approximately 19% occurring once and the leading ten covering 5% to 6.5%. The sample consisted of blood, either unsorted or a sorted T cell fraction (not recorded which). These receptors were collected from a human donor who was either an allogeneic HSCT recipient or a stem cell or donor lymphocyte infusion donor (not recorded which). It is not recorded whose cells these are; they may come from a transplant donor.

The CDR3 DNA is TGTGCCACCCCAGGGACGGATAACCCAAATGGCTACACCTTC. This encodes CATPGTDNPNGYTF. The chain employs TRBV28 and TRBJ1-2; D possibly corresponds to TRBD1 (5 bases). Trimming cost V 10 bases and J 6 bases, with 21 bases left between them. The CDR3 has 14 amino acids. The germline V gene has CDR1 MDHEN and CDR2 SYDVKM.

This clonotype has a handful of counts. V and J are TRBV27 and TRBJ2-1; 14 bases agree with TRBD2. Trimming at V came to 5 bases and at J to 13 bases, leaving 10 bases not matched to a gene. CDR1 is MNHEY and CDR2 is SMNVEV in the germline V gene (reference sequence). This CDR3 is 15 amino acids long. CDR3 residues: CASSLTGLAGVPQFF. The DNA for the CDR3 is TGTGCCAGCAGTCTAACGGGACTAGCGGGGGTCCCCCAGTTCTTC.

The CDR3 sequence: CASSETRAAGGAQHF. DNA for the CDR3: TGTGCCAGCAGTGAAACAAGGGCCGCGGGAGGAGCCCAGCATTTT. This chain links TRBV2 with TRBJ1-5; D gene ambiguous. The CDR3 spans 15 residues. Trimming shortened V by 2 bases and J by 11 bases, and 19 bases separated the two germline ends. Germline values: CDR1 SNHLY, CDR2 FYNNEI.

This clonotype was counted between two and nine times. The gene calls are TRBV20-1 and TRBJ2-2, with 13 nucleotides matching TRBD2. The CDR3 extends over 18 amino acids. V lost 3 bases to trimming and J lost 0 bases; unmatched junction nucleotides: 7. Germline CDR1 reads DFQATT; CDR2 reads SNEGSKA (reference sequence). The CDR3 DNA is TGCAGTGCTAGCGGGACTAGCGGGATTCCCGCGAACACCGGGGAGCTGTTTTTT. This gives the protein CSASGTSGIPANTGELFF.

The V gene is TRBV6-1, the J gene TRBJ1-1, with TRBD1 matching over 7 bases. Germline CDR1 is MNHNS and CDR2 is SASEGT. The V gene end was trimmed by 5 bases and the J gene end by 8 bases; junction bases not matched to a gene: 8. The CDR3 consists of 13 residues. The CDR3 sequence: CASSPQQGLEAFF. In nucleotides, the CDR3 is TGTGCCAGCAGTCCCCAACAGGGGTTGGAAGCTTTCTTT.

This clonotype appeared a single time. J is TRBJ2-7 and V is TRBV6-2 or TRBV6-3; 7 bases map to TRBD2. CDR1 is MNHEY, CDR2 SVGEGT, per germline. The CDR3 is made up of 15 amino acids. The V segment lost 7 bases and the J segment 3 bases; nucleotides outside the gene matches: 12. CDR3 in DNA: TGTGCCAGCATATCCTCAGGAGGGAGGGGCTACGAGCAGTACTTC. Its translation: CASISSGGRGYEQYF.

The genes are TRBV20-1 and TRBJ1-1; tentatively, D is TRBD1 (5 bases). Trimming pared 3 bases from V and 4 bases from J, leaving 18 bases between. Germline V gene lookup returns CDR1 DFQATT and CDR2 SNEGSKA (reference sequence). The CDR3 covers 15 residues. CDR3 residues: CSARGRTPEGTEAFF. DNA of the CDR3: TGCAGTGCTAGGGGACGGACGCCGGAAGGCACTGAAGCTTTCTTT.

This clonotype occurred many times. This chain uses TRBV12-3 or TRBV12-4 with TRBJ2-3, with D possibly being TRBD1 (6 bases). The CDR3 covers 12 residues. The V end lost 2 bases, the J end lost 9 bases, and 9 bases lay between the germline ends. The CDR3 DNA reads as TGTGCCAGCAGTTTACGACAGGACACGCAGTATTTT. Its protein is CASSLRQDTQYF.

Only a few counts were recorded for this clonotype. V usage is TRBV5-1 and J usage is TRBJ1-1; D is ambiguous. Trimming shortened V by 7 bases and J by 1 base, and 17 bases separated the two germline ends. Germline V lookup: CDR1 SGHRS, CDR2 YFSETQ. This CDR3 contains 15 residues. The CDR3 protein is CASQQRLLGNTEAFF. CDR3 nucleotides: TGCGCCAGCCAACAACGATTGCTTGGGAACACTGAAGCTTTCTTT.

The chain is built from TRBV2 and TRBJ1-2; D possibly corresponds to TRBD1 (5 bases). The CDR3 is made up of 15 amino acids. Trimming shortened V by 5 bases and J by 1 base, and 14 bases separated the two germline ends. Per germline, CDR1 SNHLY and CDR2 FYNNEI. The CDR3 bases are TGTGCCAGCAGTCGTTTAGACAGCCGTAACTATGGCTACACCTTC. Amino acid sequence: CASSRLDSRNYGYTF.

This chain joins TRBV24-1 and TRBJ1-2; D may be TRBD1 (5 bases). Between the trimmed V and J ends, which lost 5 bases and 8 bases, there was a span of 17 bases. The germline V gene has CDR1 KGHDR and CDR2 SFDVKD. The CDR3 length is 14 residues. The DNA for the CDR3 is TGTGCCACCAGTGCCCCTCTTACCCCAGGGGGCTACACCTTC. Its translation is CATSAPLTPGGYTF.

The rearrangement uses TRBV12-3 or TRBV12-4 and TRBJ1-3, with D possibly matching TRBD1 (6 bases). Trimming took off 3 bases at V and 2 bases at J, with 11 bases between the two ends. The CDR3 contains 15 residues. The CDR3 nucleotides read TGTGCCAGCAGTTTGAGGGCAGGGGCTGGAAACACCATATATTTT. Its translation: CASSLRAGAGNTIYF.

The chain combines TRBV12-3 or TRBV12-4 with TRBJ1-6; D remains unclear. There are 12 residues in the CDR3. The V end lost 7 bases, the J end lost 10 bases, and 11 bases lay between the germline ends. This CDR3 is CASTTEGSPLHF. Here the CDR3 DNA reads TGTGCCAGCACCACCGAGGGATCACCCCTCCACTTT.

This clonotype was picked up a small number of times. V is TRBV20-1 and J is TRBJ2-7; 7 bases line up with TRBD2. The CDR3 covers 14 residues. Germline CDR1 is DFQATT and CDR2 is SNEGSKA (reference sequence). Trimming at V came to 4 bases and at J to 2 bases, leaving 8 bases not matched to a gene. The CDR3 region has the DNA TGCAGTGCTACCGGGACTACCAGTCCCTACGAGCAGTACTTC. Its protein product is CSATGTTSPYEQYF.

This clonotype appeared a few times. This chain joins TRBV7-9 and TRBJ2-5, with D tentatively TRBD1 or TRBD2 (7 bases each). The CDR3 covers 13 residues. V lost 4 bases and J lost 9, with 15 bases in between. Germline values: CDR1 SEHNR, CDR2 FQNEAQ (reference sequence). The CDR3 region has the DNA TGTGCCAGCAGCTACCAACCAGGGGGGGCCCAGTACTTC. This gives the protein CASSYQPGGAQYF.

The CDR3 region is CSAKNVPLSPLHF. The CDR3 nucleotides are TGCAGTGCCAAGAACGTCCCCCTTTCACCCCTCCACTTT. This chain connects TRBV20-1 to TRBJ1-6; D is unclear. This CDR3 comprises 13 residues. V shed 6 bases and J shed 9 bases, with 15 bases lying between them. Germline V gives CDR1 DFQATT, CDR2 SNEGSKA (reference sequence).

This chain joins TRBV15 and TRBJ1-2; D unclear. The CDR3 has 11 residues. Germline V gene lookup returns CDR1 LNHNV and CDR2 YYDKDF (reference sequence). V was clipped by 4 bases and J by 6 bases, with 6 bases between them. CDR3 loop: CATSNGDGYTF. The CDR3 DNA is TGTGCCACCAGCAACGGAGATGGCTACACCTTC.

The rearrangement links TRBV20-1 to TRBJ2-6; D ambiguous. The CDR3 has 14 residues. Trimming pared 6 bases from V and 1 base from J, leaving 10 bases between. Germline V lookup: CDR1 DFQATT, CDR2 SNEGSKA (reference sequence). The CDR3 nucleotides read TGCAGTGCCAAGGTCCCGTCTGGGGCCAACGTCCTGACTTTC. Amino acids: CSAKVPSGANVLTF.

V usage is TRBV7-9 and J usage is TRBJ2-3; D might be TRBD2 (5 bases). Germline CDR1 and CDR2: SEHNR and FQNEAQ (reference sequence). There are 13 residues in the CDR3. Trimming cost V 10 bases and J 0 bases, with 11 bases left between them. Here the CDR3 reads CAIRAESTDTQYF. CDR3 bases: TGTGCCATCAGAGCGGAAAGCACAGATACGCAGTATTTT.

Only a few counts were recorded for this clonotype. The chain links TRBV27 to TRBJ2-2; D tentatively fits TRBD1 or TRBD2 (5 bases each). V was cut by 7 bases and J by 7 bases, with 22 bases left in between. Germline values: CDR1 MNHEY, CDR2 SMNVEV (reference sequence). The CDR3 sequence is 16 residues long. For the CDR3, the DNA is TGTGCCAGCACAGGGACCTCACCAAGATATAGCGGGGAGCTGTTTTTT. Translation: CASTGTSPRYSGELFF.

The table lists this clonotype with a few counts. The CDR3 bases are TGCGCCAGCAGCTGGGGGACAGGGAACGAGCAGTACTTC. Amino acid sequence: CASSWGTGNEQYF. The genes are TRBV5-1 and TRBJ2-7, with 9 bases matching TRBD1. The CDR3 is 13 residues long. Germline CDR1 SGHRS, CDR2 YFSETQ. With 3 bases clipped from V and 5 bases from J, the junction kept 3 bases outside the gene matches.

This clonotype has only a few counts. This chain uses TRBV7-9 with TRBJ2-1, with D unresolved. This CDR3 comprises 12 residues. Trimming stripped 4 bases from V and 6 bases from J, with 7 bases between. In germline, CDR1 is SEHNR, CDR2 FQNEAQ (reference sequence). CDR3 DNA: TGTGCCAGCAGCTCATCGATCAATGAGCAGTTCTTC. Amino acids: CASSSSINEQFF.

This clonotype was seen more than once but under ten times. The chain is built from TRBV20-1 and TRBJ1-5; 8 positions agree with TRBD1. The CDR3 has 15 amino acids. With V trimmed by 3 bases and J by 7 bases, 11 bases remained unmatched. Germline CDR1 and CDR2: DFQATT and SNEGSKA (reference sequence). The CDR3 nucleotides read TGCAGTGCTAGTAAGCAGGGGGCGGTTGGACAGCCCCAGCATTTT. Amino acid sequence: CSASKQGAVGQPQHF.

The genes are TRBV24-1 and TRBJ1-1; 7 bases agree with TRBD1. The CDR3 runs 16 residues. From germline, CDR1 is KGHDR and CDR2 SFDVKD. V lost 4 bases to trimming and J lost 11 bases; unmatched junction nucleotides: 18. This chain's CDR3 is CATSDESTGPRDGAFF. The CDR3, as DNA: TGTGCCACCAGTGACGAGTCGACAGGGCCCAGGGATGGCGCTTTCTTT.

This clonotype was picked up many times. The rearrangement uses TRBV20-1 and TRBJ2-5, with 8 nucleotides matching TRBD2. V lost 4 bases, J lost 3 bases, and 4 bases stayed unmatched. Germline lookup yields CDR1 DFQATT and CDR2 SNEGSKA (reference sequence). CDR3 length: 13 amino acids. The CDR3 DNA reads as TGCAGTGCTACTATCGGGGGGGAAGAGACCCAGTACTTC. Amino acids: CSATIGGEETQYF.

In its sample, this clonotype was seen a few times. This rearrangement joins TRBV6-1 to TRBJ1-5, with D possibly TRBD1 on 5 matching bases. Trimming took off 2 bases at V and 3 bases at J, with 14 bases between the two ends. Germline CDR1 reads MNHNS; CDR2 reads SASEGT. CDR3 length equals 16 residues. The CDR3 here is CASSELGPVYNQPQHF. As DNA, the CDR3 is TGTGCCAGCAGTGAATTGGGGCCGGTGTACAATCAGCCCCAGCATTTT.

This clonotype was seen more than once but under ten times. This chain links TRBV5-1 with TRBJ1-6; 11 bases are shared with TRBD1. This CDR3 has 17 amino acids. J gave up 7 bases and V 3 bases, and 9 bases lay outside the gene matches. Germline-derived CDR1 and CDR2 are SGHRS and YFSETQ. The CDR3 loop is CASSSRTGGNQNSPLHF. The DNA for the CDR3 is TGCGCCAGCAGCTCTCGGACAGGGGGCAACCAAAATTCACCCCTCCACTTT.

The chain recombines TRBV5-5 with TRBJ2-7; D might be TRBD1 (5 bases). The germline V gene has CDR1 SGHKS and CDR2 YYEKEE (reference sequence). Trimming took off 1 base at V and 2 bases at J, with 16 bases between the two ends. The CDR3 is 16 residues long. CDR3 nucleotide sequence: TGTGCCAGCAGCTTGATCGGGTGGCCAGGGACCTACGAGCAGTACTTC. It yields the protein CASSLIGWPGTYEQYF.

This chain joins TRBV7-2 and TRBJ1-5, with 7 bases lining up with TRBD1. The V and J ends lost 4 bases and 2 bases, in that order; junction bases with no gene match: 5. From germline, CDR1 is SGHTA and CDR2 FQGNSA. CDR3 length: 15 amino acids. CDR3 residues: CASSSGQNRNQPQHF. CDR3 coding DNA: TGTGCCAGCAGCTCGGGACAGAATCGCAATCAGCCCCAGCATTTT.

A few counts support this clonotype. The chain is built from TRBV19 and TRBJ1-2, with D possibly being TRBD1 (5 bases). The V gene lost 3 bases and the J gene lost 4 bases, with 9 bases spanning the gap. This CDR3 is 13 amino acids long. The germline gives CDR1 LNHDA, CDR2 SQIVND (reference sequence). DNA for the CDR3: TGTGCCAGTAGTATGGAGGGGATCTATGGCTACACCTTC. This encodes CASSMEGIYGYTF.